This is a list of T cell receptor beta chains from one sample in a study of beta chain features in type 1 diabetes. Method: immunoSEQ multiplex PCR; TCRdb's copy keeps in-frame clones and lacks some. The profile shows fewer than 200,000 clones, about 8.1% of them singletons. The sample comprised central memory CD4+ T cells from blood. All receptors derive from a man younger than 35 in good health. Each CDR3 is given with its conserved first and last residue. A D gene is named only where the DNA matches it firmly. Clone size appears in some rows only: once, few, many, or a class for an expanded clone.

>TRBV27|TRBD2|few|14|TRBJ2-7
TGTGCCAGCAGTTTGAGGGACTACTCCTACGAGCAGTACTTC
CASSLRDYSYEQYF
>TRBV28|.|many|13|TRBJ1-2
TGTGCCAGCAGGACCTCGGGGTGGGATGGCTACACCTTC
CASRTSGWDGYTF
>TRBV7-2|TRBD2|.|18|TRBJ2-5
TGTGCCAGCAGTCGGGTAGTGGGGCTAGCGGGCTCAGATAGGGCCCAGTACTTC
CASSRVVGLAGSDRAQYF
>TRBV5-4|TRBD1|few|13|TRBJ1-1
TGTGCCAGCAGCGTAGACAGGGCCACTGAAGCTTTCTTT
CASSVDRATEAFF
>TRBV2|TRBD2|few|15|TRBJ2-5
TGTGCCAGCACCCGGTGGGCGGGAGGGCAGGAGACCCAGTACTTC
CASTRWAGGQETQYF
>TRBV7-9|TRBD1|.|15|TRBJ1-2
TGTGCCAGCAGCCAAAATGGGGCAGGGGGTTATGGCTACACCTTC
CASSQNGAGGYGYTF
>TRBV28|.|.|12|TRBJ2-7
TGTGCCAGCAGTTTTCTGGGGCTCGAGCAGTACTTC
CASSFLGLEQYF
>TRBV7-9|.|.|15|TRBJ2-2
TGTGCCAGCAGCCCCGGACACACGAACACCGGGGAGCTGTTTTTT
CASSPGHTNTGELFF
>TRBV28|TRBD1|many|15|TRBJ2-1
TGTGCCAGCAGCTCCCCCGGGACAGGGTGGATCGAGCAGTTCTTC
CASSSPGTGWIEQFF
>TRBV7-3|.|.|13|TRBJ2-5
TGTGCCAGCAGCTTAGGGGCGGGGGAGACCCAGTACTTC
CASSLGAGETQYF
>TRBV30|TRBD2|.|15|TRBJ2-7
TGTGCCTGGAGGGGGACTAGCGGGGGCTTCTACGAGCAGTACTTC
CAWRGTSGGFYEQYF
>TRBV4-3|.|few|14|TRBJ1-5
TGCGCCAGCAGCCAAGGAGGGTTGGGTCAGCCCCAGCATTTT
CASSQGGLGQPQHF
>TRBV30|.|few|14|TRBJ1-2
TGTGCCTGGAGTGGCGTAGGAAGGGGCTATGGCTACACCTTC
CAWSGVGRGYGYTF
>TRBV7-3|TRBD2|few|19|TRBJ2-1
TGTGCCAGCAGCCCCCAGCCGGGGGGGGCGTTAACCGGGGACAATGAGCAGTTCTTC
CASSPQPGGALTGDNEQFF
>TRBV10-3|.|many|15|TRBJ1-1
TGTGCCATCAGTGAAACCTTACTTCAGAACACTGAAGCTTTCTTT
CAISETLLQNTEAFF
>TRBV6-6|.|.|11|TRBJ2-3
TGTGCCAGCAGCCACGGGGGTACGCAGTATTTT
CASSHGGTQYF
>TRBV5-6|.|.|16|TRBJ2-1
TGTGCCAGCAGCCCTCTAGACAGAGCCTCCTACAATGAGCAGTTCTTC
CASSPLDRASYNEQFF
>TRBV18|TRBD1|.|14|TRBJ2-5
TGTGCCAGCTCCCTCCCCGGCAGGGGGGAGACCCAGTACTTC
CASSLPGRGETQYF
>TRBV7-9|.|.|14|TRBJ2-3
TGTGCCAGCAGCCCACTTACGGGGACAGATACGCAGTATTTT
CASSPLTGTDTQYF
>TRBV28|.|few|11|TRBJ2-7
TGTGCCAGCAGCGGGAGACACGAGCAGTACTTC
CASSGRHEQYF
>TRBV7-9|.|.|16|TRBJ1-1
TGTGCCAGCAGCCGGTGGGACATCGGAATGAACACTGAAGCTTTCTTT
CASSRWDIGMNTEAFF
>TRBV5-1|.|few|12|TRBJ2-1
TGCGCCAGCAGCATCCAGGGGGGCGAGGAGTTCTTC
CASSIQGGEEFF
>TRBV14|TRBD1|few|15|TRBJ2-4
TGTGCCAGCAGCCAAGTAGACAGGGTCGGGAACATTCAGTACTTC
CASSQVDRVGNIQYF
>TRBV7-2|TRBD2|.|15|TRBJ2-7
TGTGCCAGCAGCTTGATAGCGGGGGACTCCTACGAGCAGTACTTC
CASSLIAGDSYEQYF
>TRBV29-1|.|.|13|TRBJ2-3
TGCAGCGTGCAAGGACAGTACACAGATACGCAGTATTTT
CSVQGQYTDTQYF
>TRBV20-1|TRBD1|few|10|TRBJ2-1
TGCAGTGTTTCTAGGGGGCGCGAGTTCTTC
CSVSRGREFF
>TRBV5-1|.|.|14|TRBJ2-5
TGCGCCAGCAGCTTGGTAGCCGACAGAGAGACCCAGTACTTC
CASSLVADRETQYF